These 13 T cell receptor beta chains came from one sample sequenced in a study of T-cell memory formation after mild COVID-19. Each CDR3 protein is one row after TCRdb ran MiXCR on the 5' RACE reads. This table holds about 610,000 distinct CDR3 sequences, around 16% found once. Sequencing input: PBMCs or a T cell subset sorted from them (not recorded which). The receptor source for this set is an adult woman who had mild COVID-19 (a few samples of this study predate the infection). Cell type and time point are not known.

Only a few counts were recorded for this clonotype. J is TRBJ2-3 and V is TRBV4-3; either TRBD1 or TRBD2 may supply D (5 bases each). Trimming removed 0 bases from V and 3 bases from J, with 13 bases in between. This CDR3 comprises 16 residues. The germline CDR1 and CDR2 sequences are LGHNA and YSLEER. CDR3 amino acids: CASSQDGHEGTDTQYF. The CDR3 coding sequence is TGCGCCAGCAGCCAAGATGGGCACGAGGGGACAGATACGCAGTATTTT.

This clonotype was picked up a small number of times. One junction end disagrees with the germline gene, perhaps due to a read error. This sequence joins TRBV10-3 and TRBJ1-1; D perhaps matches TRBD1 (5 bases). The CDR3 covers 15 residues. Germline-derived CDR1 and CDR2 are ENHRY and SYGVKD. CDR3 protein: CAINEGSGLNTEAFF. CDR3 coding DNA: TGTGCCATCAATGAGGGGTCAGGCCTGAACACTGAAGCTTTCTTT.

The table lists this clonotype with a few counts. The limits of the CDR3 on the DNA are not certain, so only TCRdb's listed CDR3 is given. This chain links TRBV29-1 with TRBJ1-2; TRBD1, the D gene given by the table, was not confirmed from the DNA. The germline V gene encodes CDR1 SQVTM and CDR2 ANQGSEA. The CDR3 contains 23 residues when both ends are counted. The CDR3: CSVEGRDSPNYGYTFGSGTGYTF.

This clonotype showed up just a few times. This sequence joins TRBV6-5 and TRBJ2-1; TRBD2 aligns across 13 bases. Trimming removed 7 bases from V and 6 bases from J; junction bases left unmatched: 6. This CDR3 spans 15 amino acids. The germline CDR1 and CDR2 sequences are MNHEY and SVGAGI. This CDR3 is CASTITSGRANEQFF. The CDR3 coding sequence is TGTGCCAGCACCATCACTAGCGGGAGGGCCAATGAGCAGTTCTTC.

This clonotype was observed a handful of times. J is TRBJ2-2 and V is TRBV7-2, with D possibly TRBD1 on 5 matching bases. This CDR3 spans 15 amino acids. Trimming cost V 0 bases and J 4 bases, with 9 bases left between them. CDR1 is SGHTA, CDR2 FQGNSA, per germline. The CDR3 here is CASSLATVITGELFF. In DNA form, the CDR3 reads TGTGCCAGCAGCTTAGCGACAGTAATCACCGGGGAGCTGTTTTTT.

This clonotype was counted between two and nine times. The CDR3, as DNA: TGTGCCACCAGGTCGGTAGGCGGGGGCGAAGATACGCAGTATTTT. Its translation is CATRSVGGGEDTQYF. The genes are TRBV24-1 and TRBJ2-3; weak D call: TRBD2 (7 bases). V lost 7 bases, J lost 5 bases, and 18 bases lay in between. This CDR3 is 15 amino acids long. The germline V gene encodes CDR1 KGHDR and CDR2 SFDVKD.

This clonotype has a handful of counts. The chain couples TRBV20-1 to TRBJ2-7, with D uncertain. Germline values: CDR1 DFQATT, CDR2 SNEGSKA (reference sequence). This CDR3 comprises 13 residues. V lost 3 bases and J lost 2, with 11 bases in between. The CDR3 DNA is TGCAGTGCTAGGGTGCACCGTACCTACGAGCAGTACTTC. It codes for CSARVHRTYEQYF.

This clonotype was found many times. The rearrangement joins TRBV18 to TRBJ2-3, with unresolved D. This CDR3 spans 13 amino acids. V lost 1 base, J lost 4 bases, and 6 bases lay in between. Germline lookup yields CDR1 KGHSH and CDR2 LQKENI. The CDR3 sequence is CASSPLASDTQYF. The CDR3 DNA reads TGTGCCAGCTCACCACTCGCGTCAGATACGCAGTATTTT.

This clonotype was recorded a few times. The CDR3, as DNA: TGCGCCAGCAGCCACCTAGCGACAGGGGGATCTGGCTACACCTTC. It encodes CASSHLATGGSGYTF. The chain is built from TRBV4-1 and TRBJ1-2; the match to TRBD1 covers 9 bases. This CDR3 spans 15 amino acids. Per germline, CDR1 MGHRA and CDR2 YSYEKL. The trim removed 3 bases at V and 7 bases at J, leaving 9 bases unmatched.

As for this clonotype: Possible read error: a much larger clone is one base away. CDR3 residues: CASSLNQWARETQYF. The DNA for the CDR3 is TGCGCCAGCAGCTTGAATCAGTGGGCGCGGGAGACCCAGTACTTC. This chain links TRBV5-1 with TRBJ2-5; D remains unclear. V was pared by 1 base and J by 5 bases, with 15 bases between. CDR1 and CDR2 (germline): SGHRS, YFSETQ. CDR3 length equals 15 residues.

This clonotype was counted a few times. The chain recombines TRBV19 with TRBJ1-2; 8 nucleotides agree with TRBD1. Trimming removed 5 bases from V and 2 bases from J; junction bases left unmatched: 10. Germline CDR1 LNHDA, CDR2 SQIVND (reference sequence). The CDR3 is 16 residues long. Here the CDR3 DNA reads TGTGCCAGTAGTGGACGGACAGGGAAGGGGAACTATGGCTACACCTTC. Protein: CASSGRTGKGNYGYTF.

The rearrangement joins TRBV2 to TRBJ1-5, with TRBD1 identical over 8 bases. The trim removed 7 bases at V and 3 bases at J, leaving 5 bases unmatched. This CDR3 is built from 14 residues. From germline, CDR1 is SNHLY and CDR2 FYNNEI. The CDR3 region is CASKDRANNQPQHF. The CDR3 DNA follows: TGTGCCAGCAAGGACAGGGCGAACAATCAGCCCCAGCATTTT. The variable domain in full, completed from reference TRBV2 and TRBJ1-5, reads EPEVTQTPSHQVTQMGQEVILRCVPISNHLYFYWYRQILGQKVEFLVSFYNNEISEKSEIFDDQFSVERPDGSNFTLKIRSTKLEDSAMYFCASKDRANNQPQHFGDGTRLSIL.

This clonotype turned up a few times. The V gene is TRBV5-1, the J gene TRBJ2-7; TRBD1 matches at 11 bases. V dropped 4 bases and J dropped 6; count of bases not matched to a gene: 9. Per germline, CDR1 SGHRS and CDR2 YFSETQ. There are 15 residues in the CDR3. The CDR3 bases are TGCGCCAGCAGCATAGGACAGGGGGCGCTACGCGAGCAGTACTTC. This encodes CASSIGQGALREQYF.